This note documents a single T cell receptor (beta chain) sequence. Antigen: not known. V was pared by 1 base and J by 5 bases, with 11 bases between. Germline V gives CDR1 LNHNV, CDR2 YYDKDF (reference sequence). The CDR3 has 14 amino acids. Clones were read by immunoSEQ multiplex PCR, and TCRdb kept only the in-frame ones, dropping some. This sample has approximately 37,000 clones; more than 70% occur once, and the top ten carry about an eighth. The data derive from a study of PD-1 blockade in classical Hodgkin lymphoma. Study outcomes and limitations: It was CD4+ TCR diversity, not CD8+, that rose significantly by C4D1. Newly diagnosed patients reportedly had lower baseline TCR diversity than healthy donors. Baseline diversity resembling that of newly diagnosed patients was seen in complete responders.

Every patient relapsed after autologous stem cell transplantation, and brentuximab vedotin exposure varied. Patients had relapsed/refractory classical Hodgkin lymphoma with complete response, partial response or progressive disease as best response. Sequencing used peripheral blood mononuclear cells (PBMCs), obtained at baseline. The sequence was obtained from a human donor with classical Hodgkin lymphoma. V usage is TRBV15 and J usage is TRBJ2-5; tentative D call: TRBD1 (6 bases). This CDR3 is CATSRGQGPETQYF. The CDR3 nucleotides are TGTGCCACCAGCAGAGGGCAGGGGCCGGAGACCCAGTACTTC.